This T cell receptor (beta chain) was sequenced for a study of T cells in tuberculosis. Study overall: Samples predate treatment or fall within its first 7 days. Points from the study as a whole: GMM-specific TCRs were nearer to active tuberculosis alpha repertoires, suggesting expansion.

Note on this clone: The target antigen is unknown.

Specified time point: new active TB diagnosis, blood taken before or within 7 days of starting treatment. Confirmation came from sputum smear and/or culture positivity for M. tuberculosis. Germline V gives CDR1 MNHNS, CDR2 SASEGT. The CDR3 is 12 residues long. The assay was immunoSEQ multiplex PCR, and TCRdb's table has in-frame clones only and misses some. The sample consists of under 30,000 clones, 92% of them appearing once. The V and J genes are TRBV6-1 and TRBJ1-5; D is undetermined. The material was PBMCs, obtained at tuberculosis diagnosis. The sequence was collected from an adult with tuberculosis. The CDR3 spells CALSPFGQPQHF. In DNA form, the CDR3 reads TGTGCGTTATCCCCGTTTGGCCAGCCCCAGCATTTT.